This T cell receptor (beta chain) was obtained from a study of human T cells and chemical hapten exposure. The overall study: Sensitization was performed using 2% DPC on a 2 cm by 2 cm upper inner arm skin site. TCR yield per sample varied, mainly due to pooled library volumes. General study findings and limits: TCRs whose frequency exceeded 1 in 1000 remained the same following DPC sensitization.

The time point here: pre-sensitization, week 0. The treatment: therapeutic diphenylcyclopropenone sensitization with weekly scalp DPC. Worth noting for this clonotype: What it binds is not known.

TCRdb itself ran the RACE reads through MiXCR, one entry per CDR3 protein. The data contain some 250,000 distinct CDR3 sequences, around 7.7% of them singletons. Between the trimmed V and J ends, which lost 2 bases and 0 bases, there was a span of 10 bases. Germline V gives CDR1 KGHDR, CDR2 SFDVKD. This CDR3 is built from 16 residues. This sequence joins TRBV24-1 and TRBJ2-1, with a possible D match to TRBD2 (5 bases). The receptor comes from a man aged 18 to 30 with alopecia areata. Some clones in this sample may be carry-over from other donors' samples. Sequences were derived from whole blood, sampled in connection with sensitization to the hapten diphenylcyclopropenone (DPC). The CDR3 is CATSDSPGGSYNEQFF. The DNA for the CDR3 is TGTGCCACCAGTGATTCCCCCGGAGGCTCCTACAATGAGCAGTTCTTC.